This T cell receptor beta chain stems from a study of lymphopenia after photon versus proton radiotherapy. The CDR3 is made up of 14 amino acids. V was trimmed by 6 bases and J by 4 bases, leaving 16 bases between them. The germline gives CDR1 SGHRS, CDR2 YFSETQ. Some clones are missing from TCRdb's copy, which holds only in-frame ones; the method was immunoSEQ multiplex PCR. This sample carries about 45,000 clones, 65% to 90% of them seen once, and the ten largest clones take about 2.2%. This clone was counted a single time. Antigen: not known. General observations from the study: Under photons, naive T cells and diversity fell while effector/memory populations rose. After lymphocyte nadir, photon-treated repertoires showed oligoclonal expansion, especially CD8+ Temra.

The chain has TRBV5-1 and TRBJ2-5; D assignment may be TRBD1 or TRBD2 (5 bases each). This specimen consisted of peripheral blood, obtained from a patient treated with photon-based radiotherapy. The source of this sequence is a man aged 40-49 years with gastric cancer. CDR3: CASTLGAARETQYF. As DNA, the CDR3 is TGCGCCAGCACTCTCGGGGCGGCCCGAGAGACCCAGTACTTC.